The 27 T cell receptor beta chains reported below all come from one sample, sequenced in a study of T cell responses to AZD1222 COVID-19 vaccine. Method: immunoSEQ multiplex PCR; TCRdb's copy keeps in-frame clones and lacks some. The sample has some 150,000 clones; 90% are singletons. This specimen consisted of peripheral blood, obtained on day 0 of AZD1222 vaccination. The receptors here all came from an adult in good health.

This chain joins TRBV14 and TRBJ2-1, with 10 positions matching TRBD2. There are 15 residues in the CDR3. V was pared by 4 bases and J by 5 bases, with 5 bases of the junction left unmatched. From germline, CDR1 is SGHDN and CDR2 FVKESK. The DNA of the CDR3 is TGTGCCAGCAGCCCCACTAGCGGGATGAACAATGAGCAGTTCTTC. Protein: CASSPTSGMNNEQFF. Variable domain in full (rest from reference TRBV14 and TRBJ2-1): EAGVTQFPSHSVIEKGQTVTLRCDPISGHDNLYWYRRVMGKEIKFLLHFVKESKQDESGMPNNRFLAERTGGTYSTLKVQPAELEDSGVYFCASSPTSGMNNEQFFGPGTRLTVL.

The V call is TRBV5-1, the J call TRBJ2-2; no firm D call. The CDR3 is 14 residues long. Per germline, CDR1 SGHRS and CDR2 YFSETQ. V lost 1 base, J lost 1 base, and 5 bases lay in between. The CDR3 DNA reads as TGCGCCAGCAGCTTGACGTTGAACACCGGGGAGCTGTTTTTT. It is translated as CASSLTLNTGELFF.

CDR3 DNA sequence: TGTGCCAGCGCCTCGGGAGGATTCTACGAGCAGTACTTC. Amino acids: CASASGGFYEQYF. This chain links TRBV27 with TRBJ2-7, with 7 bases fitting TRBD2. The germline gives CDR1 MNHEY, CDR2 SMNVEV (reference sequence). V gave up 8 bases and J gave up 3 bases; unmatched junction bases: 7. The length of the CDR3 is 13 residues.

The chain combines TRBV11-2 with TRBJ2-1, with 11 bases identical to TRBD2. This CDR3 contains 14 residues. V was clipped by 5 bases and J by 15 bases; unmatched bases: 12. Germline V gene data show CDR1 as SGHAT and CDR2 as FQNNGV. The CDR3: CASSNTGTSGWVFF. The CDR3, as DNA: TGTGCCAGCAGCAACACCGGGACTAGCGGCTGGGTGTTCTTC.

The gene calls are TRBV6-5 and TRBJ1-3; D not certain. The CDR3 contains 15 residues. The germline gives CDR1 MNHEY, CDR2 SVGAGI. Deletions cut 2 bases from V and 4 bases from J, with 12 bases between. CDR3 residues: CASSYSSSGGNTIYF. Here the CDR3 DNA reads TGTGCCAGCAGTTACAGCAGCTCGGGCGGAAACACCATATATTTT.

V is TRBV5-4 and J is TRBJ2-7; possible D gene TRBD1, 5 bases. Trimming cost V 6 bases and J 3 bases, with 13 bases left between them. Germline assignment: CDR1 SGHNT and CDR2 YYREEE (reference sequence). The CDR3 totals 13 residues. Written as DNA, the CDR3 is TGTGCCAGCAAAAAAGACAGTCTCTACGAGCAGTACTTC. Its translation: CASKKDSLYEQYF.

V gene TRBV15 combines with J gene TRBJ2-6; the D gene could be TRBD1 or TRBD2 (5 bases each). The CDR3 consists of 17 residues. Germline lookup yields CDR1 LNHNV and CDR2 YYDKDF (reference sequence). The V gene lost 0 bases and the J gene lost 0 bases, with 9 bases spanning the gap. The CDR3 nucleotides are TGTGCCACCAGCAGAGATGGGGGAATCTCTGGGGCCAACGTCCTGACTTTC. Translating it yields CATSRDGGISGANVLTF.

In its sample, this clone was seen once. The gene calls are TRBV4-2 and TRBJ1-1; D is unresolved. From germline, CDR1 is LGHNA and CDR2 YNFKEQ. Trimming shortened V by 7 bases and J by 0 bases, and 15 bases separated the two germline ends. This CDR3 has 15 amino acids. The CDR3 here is CASTTILPMNTEAFF. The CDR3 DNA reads TGTGCCAGCACCACGATACTTCCGATGAACACTGAAGCTTTCTTT.

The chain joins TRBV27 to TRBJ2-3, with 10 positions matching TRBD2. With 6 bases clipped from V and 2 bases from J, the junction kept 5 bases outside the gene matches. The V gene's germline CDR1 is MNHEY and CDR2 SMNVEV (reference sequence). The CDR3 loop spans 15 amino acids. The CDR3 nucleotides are TGTGCCAGCAGGCGGACTAGCGGTCACACAGATACGCAGTATTTT. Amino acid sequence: CASRRTSGHTDTQYF.

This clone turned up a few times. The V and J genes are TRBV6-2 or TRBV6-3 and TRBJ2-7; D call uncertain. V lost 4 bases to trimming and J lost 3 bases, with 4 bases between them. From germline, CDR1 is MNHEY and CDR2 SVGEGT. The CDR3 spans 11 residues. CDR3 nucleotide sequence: TGTGCCAGCAGTTCACACTACGAGCAGTACTTC. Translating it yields CASSSHYEQYF.

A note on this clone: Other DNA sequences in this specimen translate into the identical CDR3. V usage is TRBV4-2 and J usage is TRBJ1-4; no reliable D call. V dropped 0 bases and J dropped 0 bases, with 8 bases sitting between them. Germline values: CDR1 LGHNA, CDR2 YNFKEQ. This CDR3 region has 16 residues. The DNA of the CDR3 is TGTGCCAGCAGCCAAGATCCGCGTCCAACTAATGAAAAACTGTTTTTT. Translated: CASSQDPRPTNEKLFF.

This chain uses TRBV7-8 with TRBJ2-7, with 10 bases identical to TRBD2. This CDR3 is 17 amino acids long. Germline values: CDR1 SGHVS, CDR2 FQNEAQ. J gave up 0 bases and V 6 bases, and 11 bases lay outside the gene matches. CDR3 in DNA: TGTGCCAGCAGGCCGGCCGGACTAGCGGACTCCTCCTACGAGCAGTACTTC. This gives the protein CASRPAGLADSSYEQYF.

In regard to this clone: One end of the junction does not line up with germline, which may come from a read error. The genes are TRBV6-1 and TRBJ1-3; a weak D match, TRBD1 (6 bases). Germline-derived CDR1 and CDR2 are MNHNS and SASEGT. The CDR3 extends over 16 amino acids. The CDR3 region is CASNEEYRATGNTIYF. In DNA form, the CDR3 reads TGTGCCAGCAATGAAGAATACAGGGCAACTGGAAACACCATATATTTT.

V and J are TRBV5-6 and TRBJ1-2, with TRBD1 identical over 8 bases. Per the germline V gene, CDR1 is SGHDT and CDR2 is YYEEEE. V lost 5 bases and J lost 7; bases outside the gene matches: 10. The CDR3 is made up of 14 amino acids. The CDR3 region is CASRPLTGEGGYTF. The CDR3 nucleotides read TGTGCCAGCAGACCCCTGACAGGGGAGGGTGGCTACACCTTC.

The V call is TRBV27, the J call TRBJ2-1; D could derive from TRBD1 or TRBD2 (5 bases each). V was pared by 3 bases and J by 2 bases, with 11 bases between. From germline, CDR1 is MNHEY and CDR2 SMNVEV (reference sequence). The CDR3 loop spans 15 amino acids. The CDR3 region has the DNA TGTGCCAGCAGTTTCGGGACGCCAGCCTACAATGAGCAGTTCTTC. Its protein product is CASSFGTPAYNEQFF.

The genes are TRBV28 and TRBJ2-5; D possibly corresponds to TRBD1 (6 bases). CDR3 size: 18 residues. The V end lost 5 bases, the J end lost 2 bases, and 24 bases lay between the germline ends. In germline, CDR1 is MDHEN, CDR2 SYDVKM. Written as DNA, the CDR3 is TGTGCCAGCAGTAATTGGGACCTCCGAGGGGGAACACAAGAGACCCAGTACTTC. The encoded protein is CASSNWDLRGGTQETQYF. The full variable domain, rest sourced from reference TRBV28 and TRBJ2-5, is DVKVTQSSRYLVKRTGEKVFLECVQDMDHENMFWYRQDPGLGLRLIYFSYDVKMKEKGDIPEGYSVSREKKERFSLILESASTNQTSMYLCASSNWDLRGGTQETQYFGPGTRLLVL.

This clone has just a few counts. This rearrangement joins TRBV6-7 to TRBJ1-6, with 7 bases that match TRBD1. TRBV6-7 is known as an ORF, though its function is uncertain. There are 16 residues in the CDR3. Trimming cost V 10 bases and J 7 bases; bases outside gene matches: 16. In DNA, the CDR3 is TGTGCCACCTTCCACGGACAGGCGTCGGGGAATTCACCCCTCCACTTT. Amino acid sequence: CATFHGQASGNSPLHF.

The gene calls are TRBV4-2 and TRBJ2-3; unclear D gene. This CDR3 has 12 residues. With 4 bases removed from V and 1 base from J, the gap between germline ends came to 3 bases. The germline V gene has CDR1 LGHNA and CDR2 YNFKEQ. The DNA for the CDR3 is TGTGCCAGCAGCCTACGCACAGATACGCAGTATTTT. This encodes CASSLRTDTQYF.

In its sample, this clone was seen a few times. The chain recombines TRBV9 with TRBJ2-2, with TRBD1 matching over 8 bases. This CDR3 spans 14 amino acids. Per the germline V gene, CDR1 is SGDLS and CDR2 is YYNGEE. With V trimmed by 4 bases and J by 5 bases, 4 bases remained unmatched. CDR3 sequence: CASSWTGNTGELFF. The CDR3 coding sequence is TGTGCCAGCAGCTGGACAGGGAATACCGGGGAGCTGTTTTTT.

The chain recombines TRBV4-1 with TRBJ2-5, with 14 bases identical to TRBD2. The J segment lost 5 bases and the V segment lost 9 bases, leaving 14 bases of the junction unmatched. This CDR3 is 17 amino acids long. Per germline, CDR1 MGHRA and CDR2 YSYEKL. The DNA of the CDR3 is TGCGCCAGTCAGTCCCAGGGACTAGCGGGGGCCGCCGAGACCCAGTACTTC. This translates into CASQSQGLAGAAETQYF.

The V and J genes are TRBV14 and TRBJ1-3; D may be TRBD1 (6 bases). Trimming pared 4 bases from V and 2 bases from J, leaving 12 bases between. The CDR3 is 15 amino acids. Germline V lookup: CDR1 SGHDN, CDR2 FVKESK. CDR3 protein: CASSPQTGTGNTIYF. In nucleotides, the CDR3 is TGTGCCAGCAGCCCTCAGACAGGAACTGGAAACACCATATATTTT.

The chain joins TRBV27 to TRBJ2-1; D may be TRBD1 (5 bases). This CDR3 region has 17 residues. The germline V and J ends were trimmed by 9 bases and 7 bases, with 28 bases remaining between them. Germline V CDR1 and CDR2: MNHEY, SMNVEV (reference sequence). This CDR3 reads CARSCSGKPSLGNEQFF. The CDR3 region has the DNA TGTGCCAGATCGTGCTCAGGGAAACCCAGCCTGGGGAATGAGCAGTTCTTC.

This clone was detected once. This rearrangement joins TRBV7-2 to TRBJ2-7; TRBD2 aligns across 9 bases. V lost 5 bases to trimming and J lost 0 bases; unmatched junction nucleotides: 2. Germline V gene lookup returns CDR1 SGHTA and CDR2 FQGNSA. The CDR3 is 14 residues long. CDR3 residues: CASSPSGISYEQYF. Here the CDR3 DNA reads TGTGCCAGCAGCCCTAGCGGGATCTCCTACGAGCAGTACTTC.

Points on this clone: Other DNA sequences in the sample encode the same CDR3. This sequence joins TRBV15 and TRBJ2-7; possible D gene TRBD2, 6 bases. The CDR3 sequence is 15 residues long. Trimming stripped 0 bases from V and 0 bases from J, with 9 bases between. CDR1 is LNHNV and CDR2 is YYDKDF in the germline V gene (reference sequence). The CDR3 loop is CATSRDRGSSYEQYF. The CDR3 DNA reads TGTGCCACCAGCAGAGATCGGGGGAGCTCCTACGAGCAGTACTTC.

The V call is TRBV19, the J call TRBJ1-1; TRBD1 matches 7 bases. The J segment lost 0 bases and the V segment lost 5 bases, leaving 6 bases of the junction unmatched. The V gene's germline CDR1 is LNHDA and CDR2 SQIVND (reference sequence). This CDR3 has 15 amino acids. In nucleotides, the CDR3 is TGTGCCAGTAGTCCCCAGGACAGGATGAACACTGAAGCTTTCTTT. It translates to CASSPQDRMNTEAFF.

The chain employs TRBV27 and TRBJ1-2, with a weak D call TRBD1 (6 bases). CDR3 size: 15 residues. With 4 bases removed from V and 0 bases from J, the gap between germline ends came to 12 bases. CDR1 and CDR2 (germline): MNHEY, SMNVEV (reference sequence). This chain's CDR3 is CASSSTGKANYGYTF. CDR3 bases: TGTGCCAGCAGTTCTACAGGGAAAGCTAACTATGGCTACACCTTC.

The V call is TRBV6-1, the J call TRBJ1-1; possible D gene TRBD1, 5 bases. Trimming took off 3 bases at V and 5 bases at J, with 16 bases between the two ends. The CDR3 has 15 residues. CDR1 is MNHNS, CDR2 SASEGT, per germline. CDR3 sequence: CASSDLWGPYTEAFF. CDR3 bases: TGTGCCAGCAGTGATTTGTGGGGCCCCTATACTGAAGCTTTCTTT.